This T cell receptor (beta chain) was sequenced for a study of T-cell memory formation after mild COVID-19. On this clonotype: Its antigen is currently unknown.

Study-level points and caveats: The CD4+ clones that contracted clustered mainly within CM and EM, and the CD8+ clones concentrated in EMRA. There was a balanced CD4/CD8 profile in clones contracting day 15 to 85, and later expanders leaned CD4+.

J gave up 3 bases and V 4 bases, and 1 base lay outside the gene matches. Germline lookup yields CDR1 SNHLY and CDR2 FYNNEI. The CDR3 contains 13 residues. 5'RACE, which relied on constant-segment primers, yielded TCR alpha and TCR beta cDNA libraries carrying sample barcodes and UMIs. MiXCR was run by TCRdb on the 5' RACE reads, yielding one entry per CDR3 protein. The table has around 300,000 distinct CDR3 sequences, 10% to 15% seen once. The sequence derives from a man aged 18 to 35 who had mild COVID-19 (a few samples of this study predate the infection). Cell type and time point are not known. V and J are TRBV2 and TRBJ2-7, with 9 nucleotides matching TRBD1. The sequencing sample was made of PBMCs or a T cell subset sorted from them (not recorded which). CDR3 DNA sequence: TGTGCCAGCAGTGGGGACAGGGTCTACGAGCAGTACTTC. It encodes CASSGDRVYEQYF.